This T cell receptor (beta chain) appears in the sequencing data of a study of blood T cells in healthy people across ages. Whole-study context: Template switching caught about one barcoded beta molecule for each two T cells. Study observations and caveats: The unsorted PBMCs prevented any conclusive comparison of naive versus antigen-experienced cells. Investigators treated diversity estimates from one million T cells as underestimates.

Together with a sample-barcoded 5' primer, a J-beta primer mix was included in a second PCR lasting about 7 to 12 cycles. CDR3-containing paired-end reads numbering at least 2.5 million came from each sample. TCRdb independently ran MiXCR on the 5' RACE reads; one entry per CDR3 protein. The sample includes over 950,000 distinct CDR3 sequences, 51% seen only once; the top ten take about a fifth. The CDR3 runs 14 residues. CDR1 is KGHSH, CDR2 LQKENI, per germline. The V and J ends lost 4 bases and 4 bases respectively, with 11 bases between them. This clonotype has only a few counts. Its antigen is as yet unknown.

The sequenced sample consisted of blood. The clonotype originates from a woman in her sixties or seventies in good health. The gene calls are TRBV18 and TRBJ1-5; D gene unclear. CDR3 protein: CASSRGGRNQPQHF. The CDR3 bases are TGTGCCAGCTCACGAGGTGGGCGGAATCAGCCCCAGCATTTT.